One T cell receptor beta chain is described in this entry. Its matching antigen is unknown. It was with 60 Vbeta and 13 Jbeta primers that the PCR ran. TCRdb's copy holds only in-frame clones and misses some; the assay was immunoSEQ multiplex PCR. The sample has 150,000 to 200,000 clones, under 80% seen once. These data belong to a study of cytomegalovirus exposure and HLA in healthy donors. Whole-study findings and limits: TCR beta chains numbering more than 150 were designated cytomegalovirus-associated. By a later analysis, the bulk of CMV-associated TCR beta chains appeared HLA-restricted.

The CDR3 spans 16 residues. Trimming shortened V by 3 bases and J by 0 bases, and 14 bases separated the two germline ends. The germline CDR1 and CDR2 sequences are SEHNR and FQNEAQ (reference sequence). The TCR was taken from a human donor in good health. Source material: PBMCs. The V call is TRBV7-9, the J call TRBJ1-2; tentatively, D is TRBD1 (6 bases). The CDR3 loop reads CASSLSGGGTNYGYTF. For the CDR3, the DNA is TGTGCCAGCAGCTTGTCGGGAGGGGGTACTAACTATGGCTACACCTTC.